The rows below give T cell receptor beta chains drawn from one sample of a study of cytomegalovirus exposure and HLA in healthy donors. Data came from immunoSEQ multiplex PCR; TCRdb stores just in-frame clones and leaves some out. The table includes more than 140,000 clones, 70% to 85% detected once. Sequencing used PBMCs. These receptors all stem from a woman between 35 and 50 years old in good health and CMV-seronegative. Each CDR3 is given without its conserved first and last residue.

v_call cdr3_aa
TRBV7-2 ASSYDRHEQF
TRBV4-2 ASTPSRVYSTEAF
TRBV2 ASKGESNQPQH
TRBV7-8 ASSQGQGNEQF
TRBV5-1 ASSLGPTGYNEQF
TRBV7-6 ASSQGAGLGEQY
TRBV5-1 ASRGGTGDPQY
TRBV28 ASSLGGGAYYGYT
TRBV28 ASSFPLRQGSSRAYEQY
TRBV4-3 ASSHRPGTPDQETQY
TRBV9 ASSLGQGGDQPQH
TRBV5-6 ASSYTAGESYNEQF
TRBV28 ASSGTANQPQH
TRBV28 AGKTGTANTEAF
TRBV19 ASSGGDQPQH
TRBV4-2 ASSHDRASNQPQH
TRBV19 ASSIDGGPTEAF
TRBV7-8 ASSLERGTEAF
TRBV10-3 AISGLAGNNEQF
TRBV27 ASSLNVLAYEQY
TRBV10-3 AISGWTGGEATEAF
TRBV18 ASSPEQVSQPQH
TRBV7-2 ASSLGGIYNEQF
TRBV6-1 ASTMGGEQY
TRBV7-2 ASSRRSYEQY
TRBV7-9 ASSLDNIGLAGVYEQY
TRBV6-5 ASSYFQGAIGELF
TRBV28 ASSSGTALAKNIQY
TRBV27 ASSSAGAVRGREEQY
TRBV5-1 ASSLVRVSGGPGTGELF
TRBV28 ASSLGSSYEQY
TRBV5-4 ASSLTPEKTYNEQF
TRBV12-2 ASRLEGRNPKVDAKNIQY
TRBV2 ASSSDRAYEQY
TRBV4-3 ASSQGRDIYNGELF
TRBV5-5 ASSLVPRQGKSYEQY
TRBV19 ASSIAYLMSHRGAEAF
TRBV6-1 ASREGLAGPYEQY
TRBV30 AWTEGSISNQPQH
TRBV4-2 ASSKLAGDYNEQF
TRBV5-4 ASSSDRAYEQY
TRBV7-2 ASSLRQGGRTNEKLF
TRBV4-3 ASRSGGGTTEAF
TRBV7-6 ASSSDQGFSQPQH
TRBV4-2 ASSQGAASRSPLH
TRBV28 ASSVPGPYGYT
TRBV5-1 ASSLIPPGQGNEKLF
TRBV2 ASGVDDDFTRDKGTYEQY
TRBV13 ASSLGERAKNIQY
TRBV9 ASSVMDSYEQY